The rows below give T cell receptor beta chains drawn from one sample of a study of metastatic and nonmetastatic thyroid tumors. Via MiXCR, TCRdb re-called the PCR reads. The sample records about 16,000 clones, under 15% being singletons. Specimen: tumor tissue. Source of these receptors: a female donor with papillary thyroid cancer or a benign thyroid nodule (not recorded which). Some clones in this sample may be carry-over from other donors' samples. CDR3s include the opening cysteine and the closing phenylalanine or tryptophan. A D gene is named only where the DNA matches it firmly. Clone size, where shown, is once, few, many, or a class for clones that have expanded.

>.|TRBJ1-4|many|TRBV5-6
CASSLAGAIEKLFF
TGTGCCAGCAGCTTGGCAGGGGCTATTGAAAAACTGTTTTTT
>.|TRBJ1-1|many|TRBV7-9
CASSPQGTNTEAFF
TGTGCCAGCAGCCCACAGGGTACGAACACTGAAGCTTTCTTT
>.|TRBJ2-2|many|TRBV2
CASSGGYPGELFF
TGTGCCAGCAGTGGGGGCTACCCCGGGGAGCTGTTTTTT
>TRBD1|TRBJ1-2|many|TRBV5-6
CASSHRQGDGYTF
TGTGCCAGCAGCCATAGACAGGGTGATGGCTACACCTTC
>.|TRBJ2-1|.|TRBV15
CATSGWFGTADNEQFF
TGTGCCACCAGCGGGTGGTTCGGGACTGCAGATAATGAGCAGTTCTTC
>.|TRBJ1-1|many|TRBV11-2
CASSLGRGRLNTEAFF
TGTGCCAGCAGCTTAGGGAGGGGGAGATTGAACACTGAAGCTTTCTTT
>.|TRBJ1-1|many|TRBV19
CASSILAGHANTEAFF
TGTGCCAGTAGTATTCTGGCAGGGCATGCGAACACTGAAGCTTTCTTT
>.|TRBJ2-2|many|TRBV7-6
CASRRQEDTGELFF
TGTGCCAGCAGGCGACAGGAGGACACCGGGGAGCTGTTTTTT
>.|TRBJ2-5|many|TRBV2
CASSEEETQYF
TGTGCCAGCAGTGAAGAGGAGACCCAGTACTTC
>.|TRBJ1-3|.|TRBV3-1
CASSPIGMISGNTIYF
TGTGCCAGCAGCCCAATCGGAATGATCTCTGGAAACACCATATATTTT
>.|TRBJ1-6|.|TRBV28
CASSLPPRSPLHF
TGTGCCAGCAGTTTACCTCCGCGGTCACCCCTCCACTTT
>.|TRBJ2-5|many|TRBV7-2
CASSLANRDGETQYF
TGTGCCAGCAGCTTAGCAAACAGGGATGGGGAGACCCAGTACTTC
>TRBD1|TRBJ2-3|many|TRBV7-3
CASSETGGGTDTQYF
TGTGCCAGCAGCGAGACAGGGGGCGGCACAGATACGCAGTATTTT
>TRBD1|TRBJ2-7|.|TRBV6-2/TRBV6-3
CASSRDRDCEQYF
TGTGCCAGCAGTCGGGACAGGGACTGCGAGCAGTACTTC
>TRBD2|TRBJ2-3|many|TRBV11-1
CASRPTSGSTDTQYF
TGTGCCAGCAGACCTACTAGCGGGAGTACAGATACGCAGTATTTT
>TRBD2|TRBJ2-7|few|TRBV12-3/TRBV12-4
CASSRTSSYEQYF
TGTGCCAGCAGTCGGACTAGCTCCTACGAGCAGTACTTC
>.|TRBJ1-2|many|TRBV5-1
CASSLAISAGYTF
TGCGCCAGCAGCTTGGCCATCAGTGCTGGCTACACCTTC
>TRBD1|TRBJ2-7|.|TRBV6-1
CASKIGTGAIYEQYF
TGTGCCAGCAAAATCGGGACAGGGGCTATCTACGAGCAGTACTTC
>.|TRBJ1-2|.|TRBV30
CAWSGSQRGGYTF
TGTGCCTGGAGTGGTAGTCAGCGCGGTGGCTACACCTTC
>.|TRBJ1-5|medium-sized|TRBV6-2/TRBV6-3
CASSYPGGVGSQPQHF
TGTGCCAGCAGTTATCCCGGGGGGGTAGGAAGTCAGCCCCAGCATTTT